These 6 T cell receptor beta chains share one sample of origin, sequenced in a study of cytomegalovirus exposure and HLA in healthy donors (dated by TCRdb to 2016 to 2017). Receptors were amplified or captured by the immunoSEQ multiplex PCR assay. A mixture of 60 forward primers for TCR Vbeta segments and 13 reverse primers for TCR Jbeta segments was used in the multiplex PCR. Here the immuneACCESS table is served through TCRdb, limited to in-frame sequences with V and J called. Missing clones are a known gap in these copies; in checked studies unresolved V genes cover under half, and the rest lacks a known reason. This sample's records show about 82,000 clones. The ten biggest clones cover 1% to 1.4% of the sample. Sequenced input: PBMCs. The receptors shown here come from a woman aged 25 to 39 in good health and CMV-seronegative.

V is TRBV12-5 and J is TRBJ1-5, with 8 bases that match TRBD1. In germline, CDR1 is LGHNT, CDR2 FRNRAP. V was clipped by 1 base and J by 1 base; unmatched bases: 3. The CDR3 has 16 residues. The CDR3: CASGLGTGTSNQPQHF. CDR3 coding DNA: TGTGCTAGTGGTTTGGGGACAGGGACGAGCAATCAGCCCCAGCATTTT.

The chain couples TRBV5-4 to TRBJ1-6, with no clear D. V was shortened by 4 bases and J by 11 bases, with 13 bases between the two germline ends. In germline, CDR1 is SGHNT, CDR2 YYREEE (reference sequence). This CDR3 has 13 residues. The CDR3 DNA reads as TGTGCCAGCAGCCAGGATGGATTTCCACCCCTCCACTTT. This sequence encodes CASSQDGFPPLHF.

CDR3 coding DNA: TGTGCCTGGAGTGTAGACGCGGCTTACTACAATGAGCAGTTCTTC. Translated: CAWSVDAAYYNEQFF. The V and J genes are TRBV30 and TRBJ2-1; D gene unclear. Germline V gene sequence: CDR1 GTSNPN, CDR2 SVGIG (reference sequence). CDR3 length: 15 amino acids. Trimming shortened V by 0 bases and J by 3 bases, and 12 bases separated the two germline ends.

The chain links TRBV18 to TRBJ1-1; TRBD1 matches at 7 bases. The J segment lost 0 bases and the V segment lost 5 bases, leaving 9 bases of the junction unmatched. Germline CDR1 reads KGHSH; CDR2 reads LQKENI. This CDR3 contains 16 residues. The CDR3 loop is CASSYGTATMNTEAFF. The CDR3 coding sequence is TGTGCCAGCTCATACGGGACAGCAACTATGAACACTGAAGCTTTCTTT.

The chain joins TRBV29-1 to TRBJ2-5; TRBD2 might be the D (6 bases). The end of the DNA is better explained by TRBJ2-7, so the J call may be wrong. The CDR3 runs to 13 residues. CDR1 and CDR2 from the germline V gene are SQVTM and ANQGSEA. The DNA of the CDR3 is TGCAGCGTGAACAGCGGGTCCGCCTACGAGCAGTACTTC. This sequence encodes CSVNSGSAYEQYF.

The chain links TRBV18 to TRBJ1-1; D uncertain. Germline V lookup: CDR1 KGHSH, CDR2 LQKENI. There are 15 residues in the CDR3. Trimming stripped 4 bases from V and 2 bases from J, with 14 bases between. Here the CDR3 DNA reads TGTGCCAGCTCACTGGCAGGCCACATCAACACTGAAGCTTTCTTT. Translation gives CASSLAGHINTEAFF.